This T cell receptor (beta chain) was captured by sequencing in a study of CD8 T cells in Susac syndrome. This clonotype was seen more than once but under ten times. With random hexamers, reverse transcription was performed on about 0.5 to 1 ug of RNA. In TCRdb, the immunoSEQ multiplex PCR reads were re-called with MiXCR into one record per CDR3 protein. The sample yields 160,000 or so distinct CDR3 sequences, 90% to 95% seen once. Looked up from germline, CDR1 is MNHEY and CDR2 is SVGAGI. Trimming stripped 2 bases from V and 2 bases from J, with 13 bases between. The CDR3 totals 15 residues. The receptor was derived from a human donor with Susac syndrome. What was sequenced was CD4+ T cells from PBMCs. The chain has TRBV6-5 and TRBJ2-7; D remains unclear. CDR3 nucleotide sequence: TGTGCCAGCAGTTACACCCTCGACACGACCTACGAGCAGTACTTC. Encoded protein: CASSYTLDTTYEQYF.